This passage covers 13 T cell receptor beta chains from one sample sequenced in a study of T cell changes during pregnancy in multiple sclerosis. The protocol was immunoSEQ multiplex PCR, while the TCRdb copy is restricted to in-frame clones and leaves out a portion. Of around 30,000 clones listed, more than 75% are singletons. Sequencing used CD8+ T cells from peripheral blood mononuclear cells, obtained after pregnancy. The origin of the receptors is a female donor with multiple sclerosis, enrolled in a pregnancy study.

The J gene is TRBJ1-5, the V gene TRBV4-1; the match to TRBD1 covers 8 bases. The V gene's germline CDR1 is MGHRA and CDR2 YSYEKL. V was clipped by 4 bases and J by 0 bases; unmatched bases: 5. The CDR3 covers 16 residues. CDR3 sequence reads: CASSPRTGSSNQPQHF. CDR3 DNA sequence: TGCGCCAGCAGCCCCCGGACAGGGTCTAGCAATCAGCCCCAGCATTTT.

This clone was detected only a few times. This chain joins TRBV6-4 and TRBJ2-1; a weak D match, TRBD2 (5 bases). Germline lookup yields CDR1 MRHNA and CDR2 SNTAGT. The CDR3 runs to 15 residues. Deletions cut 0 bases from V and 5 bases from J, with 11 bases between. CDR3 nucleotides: TGTGCCAGCAGTGACTCGAGCGGCAGCCACAATGAGCAGTTCTTC. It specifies CASSDSSGSHNEQFF.

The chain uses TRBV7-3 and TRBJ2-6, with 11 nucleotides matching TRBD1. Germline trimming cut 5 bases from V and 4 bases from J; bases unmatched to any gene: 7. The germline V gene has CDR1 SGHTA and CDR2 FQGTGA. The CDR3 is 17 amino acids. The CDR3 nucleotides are TGTGCCAGCAGCCCCGGACAGGGGGCTATGGGGGCCAACGTCCTGACTTTC. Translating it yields CASSPGQGAMGANVLTF. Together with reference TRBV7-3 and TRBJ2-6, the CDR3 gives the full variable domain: GAGVSQTPSNKVTEKGKYVELRCDPISGHTALYWYRQSLGQGPEFLIYFQGTGAADDSGLPNDRFFAVRPEGSVSTLKIQRTERGDSAVYLCASSPGQGAMGANVLTFGAGSRLTVL.

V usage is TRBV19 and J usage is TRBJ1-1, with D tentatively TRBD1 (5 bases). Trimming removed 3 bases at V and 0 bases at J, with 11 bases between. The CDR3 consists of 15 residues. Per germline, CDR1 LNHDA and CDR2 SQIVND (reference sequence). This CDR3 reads CASSIREEVNTEAFF. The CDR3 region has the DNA TGTGCCAGTAGTATCAGGGAGGAGGTGAACACTGAAGCTTTCTTT. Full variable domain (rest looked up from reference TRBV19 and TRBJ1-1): DGGITQSPKYLFRKEGQNVTLSCEQNLNHDAMYWYRQDPGQGLRLIYYSQIVNDFQKGDIAEGYSVSREKKESFPLTVTSAQKNPTAFYLCASSIREEVNTEAFFGQGTRLTVV.

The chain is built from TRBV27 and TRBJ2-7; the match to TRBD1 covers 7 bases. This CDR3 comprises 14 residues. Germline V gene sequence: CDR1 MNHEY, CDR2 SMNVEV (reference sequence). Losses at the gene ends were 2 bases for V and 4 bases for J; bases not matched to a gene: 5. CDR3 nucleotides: TGTGCCAGCAGTTTACCGGGGACAGCTTACGAGCAGTACTTC. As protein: CASSLPGTAYEQYF.

The CDR3 loop is CSVEAPTSGFETQYF. CDR3 nucleotides: TGCAGCGTTGAAGCGCCGACTAGCGGATTTGAGACCCAGTACTTC. This sequence joins TRBV29-1 and TRBJ2-5, with 9 bases fitting TRBD2. Germline CDR1 is SQVTM and CDR2 is ANQGSEA. There are 15 residues in the CDR3. V shed 1 base and J 5 bases; nucleotides not matched to a gene: 8.

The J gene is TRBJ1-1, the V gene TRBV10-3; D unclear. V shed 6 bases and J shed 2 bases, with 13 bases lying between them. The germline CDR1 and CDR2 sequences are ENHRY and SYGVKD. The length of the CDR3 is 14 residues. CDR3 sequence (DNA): TGTGCCATCAGGCCGCTCCAGGATAACACTGAAGCTTTCTTT. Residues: CAIRPLQDNTEAFF.

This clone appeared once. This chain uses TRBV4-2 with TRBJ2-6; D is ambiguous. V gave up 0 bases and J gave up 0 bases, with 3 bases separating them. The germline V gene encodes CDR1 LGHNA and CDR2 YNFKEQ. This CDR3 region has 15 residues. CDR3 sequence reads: CASSQDSSGANVLTF. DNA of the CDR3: TGTGCCAGCAGCCAAGACAGCTCTGGGGCCAACGTCCTGACTTTC.

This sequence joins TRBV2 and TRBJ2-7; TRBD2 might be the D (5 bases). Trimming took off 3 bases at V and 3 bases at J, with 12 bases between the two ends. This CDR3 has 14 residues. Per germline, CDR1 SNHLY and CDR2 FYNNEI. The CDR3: CASSDPGWDYEQYF. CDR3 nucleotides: TGTGCCAGCAGTGACCCGGGATGGGACTACGAGCAGTACTTC.

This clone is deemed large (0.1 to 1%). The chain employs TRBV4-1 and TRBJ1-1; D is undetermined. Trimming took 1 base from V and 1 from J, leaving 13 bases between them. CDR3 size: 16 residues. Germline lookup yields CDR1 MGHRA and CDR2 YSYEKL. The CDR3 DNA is TGCGCCAGCAGCCAAGCCCCGGCTTCGGGGAACACTGAAGCTTTCTTT. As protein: CASSQAPASGNTEAFF.

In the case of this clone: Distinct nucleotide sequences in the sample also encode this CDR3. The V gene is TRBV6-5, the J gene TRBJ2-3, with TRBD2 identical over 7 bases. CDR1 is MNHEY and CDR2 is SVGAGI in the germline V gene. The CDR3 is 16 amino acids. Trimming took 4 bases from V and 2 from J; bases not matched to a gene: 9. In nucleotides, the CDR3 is TGTGCCAGCAGTTTCCGCAGCGGGGAGCCCACAGATACGCAGTATTTT. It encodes CASSFRSGEPTDTQYF.

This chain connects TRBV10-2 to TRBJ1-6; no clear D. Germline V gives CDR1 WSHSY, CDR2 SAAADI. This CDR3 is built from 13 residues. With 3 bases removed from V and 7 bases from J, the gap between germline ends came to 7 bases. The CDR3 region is CASSETENSPLHF. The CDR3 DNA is TGCGCCAGCAGTGAAACTGAGAATTCACCCCTCCACTTT.

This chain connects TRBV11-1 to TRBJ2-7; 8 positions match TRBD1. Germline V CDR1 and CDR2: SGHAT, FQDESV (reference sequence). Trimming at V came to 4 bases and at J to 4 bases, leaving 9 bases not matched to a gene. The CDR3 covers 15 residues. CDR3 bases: TGTGCCAGCAGCTCGCCGGACAGGGTAGGTTACGAGCAGTACTTC. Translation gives CASSSPDRVGYEQYF.